The 16 T cell receptor beta chains below come from one sample, sequenced in a study of blood T cell repertoires in COVID-19. Assay used: immunoSEQ multiplex PCR; TCRdb lists only in-frame clones, some missing. The sample has tens of thousands of clones, 84% seen once. Material: peripheral blood. The receptors shown here come from a human donor in a cohort sampled during active COVID-19.

The chain uses TRBV7-8 and TRBJ2-2; D uncertain. Trimming pared 1 base from V and 5 bases from J, leaving 8 bases between. There are 14 residues in the CDR3. Per the germline V gene, CDR1 is SGHVS and CDR2 is FQNEAQ. CDR3 DNA: TGTGCCAGCAGCTTAGGGGCTATAACCGGGGAGCTGTTTTTT. Translating it yields CASSLGAITGELFF. The whole variable domain, filled in from reference TRBV7-8 and TRBJ2-2, reads GAGVSQSPRYKVAKRGQDVALRCDPISGHVSLFWYQQALGQGPEFLTYFQNEAQLDKSGLPSDRFFAERPEGSVSTLKIQRTQQEDSAVYLCASSLGAITGELFFGEGSRLTVL.

There are a few counts of this clone. This sequence joins TRBV12-3 or TRBV12-4 and TRBJ1-2; D is unresolved. This CDR3 is built from 13 residues. With 6 bases removed from V and 4 bases from J, the gap between germline ends came to 12 bases. The chain's CDR3 is CASSPEGSYGYTF. The DNA of the CDR3 is TGTGCCAGCAGCCCCGAGGGATCCTATGGCTACACCTTC.

This chain links TRBV6-5 with TRBJ2-7; 8 bases line up with TRBD1. The CDR3 covers 16 residues. The J segment lost 2 bases and the V segment lost 2 bases, leaving 8 bases of the junction unmatched. The germline gives CDR1 MNHEY, CDR2 SVGAGI. DNA for the CDR3: TGTGCCAGCAGTTACAGCAGGGGGCGCGGACCCTACGAGCAGTACTTC. Its protein product is CASSYSRGRGPYEQYF.

The V call is TRBV4-1, the J call TRBJ2-2; 8 nucleotides line up with TRBD2. Per the germline V gene, CDR1 is MGHRA and CDR2 is YSYEKL. The CDR3 extends over 14 amino acids. V lost 8 bases, J lost 4 bases, and 6 bases stayed unmatched. The chain's CDR3 is CASGVAGGTGELFF. The CDR3 coding sequence is TGCGCCAGCGGGGTGGCGGGGGGCACCGGGGAGCTGTTTTTT.

The chain combines TRBV18 with TRBJ2-1; 8 bases line up with TRBD2. The junction had 5 bases not matched to a gene; V was cut back by 4 bases and J by 6 bases. The CDR3 runs 14 residues. CDR1 KGHSH and CDR2 LQKENI come from the germline V gene. The CDR3 loop reads CASSRSGTSNEQFF. CDR3 coding DNA: TGTGCCAGCTCACGATCCGGGACTAGCAATGAGCAGTTCTTC.

The V call is TRBV5-1, the J call TRBJ2-2; weak D call: TRBD1 (5 bases). This CDR3 is built from 14 residues. Between the trimmed V and J ends, which lost 3 bases and 6 bases, there was a span of 12 bases. CDR1 and CDR2 (germline): SGHRS, YFSETQ. The chain's CDR3 is CASSSSGFSGELFF. The DNA of the CDR3 is TGCGCCAGCAGCTCTTCAGGGTTTTCCGGGGAGCTGTTTTTT. The whole variable domain, remainder taken from reference TRBV5-1 and TRBJ2-2, is KAGVTQTPRYLIKTRGQQVTLSCSPISGHRSVSWYQQTPGQGLQFLFEYFSETQRNKGNFPGRFSGRQFSNSRSEMNVSTLELGDSALYLCASSSSGFSGELFFGEGSRLTVL.

V usage is TRBV18 and J usage is TRBJ1-1; TRBD1 agrees at 11 bases. Germline V lookup: CDR1 KGHSH, CDR2 LQKENI. This CDR3 contains 15 residues. V lost 3 bases, J lost 5 bases, and 5 bases stayed unmatched. The CDR3 sequence is CASSPVGQGATEAFF. CDR3 in DNA: TGTGCCAGCTCACCCGTTGGACAGGGGGCTACTGAAGCTTTCTTT.

The CDR3 region is CASSFPGNEQFF. CDR3 DNA sequence: TGTGCCAGCAGTTTTCCGGGGAATGAGCAGTTCTTC. The chain combines TRBV6-2 or TRBV6-3 with TRBJ2-1; D possibly corresponds to TRBD2 (5 bases). Germline CDR1 MNHEY, CDR2 SVGEGT. The CDR3 loop spans 12 amino acids. The V end lost 4 bases, the J end lost 7 bases, and 8 bases lay between the germline ends.

This chain uses TRBV18 with TRBJ2-2; weak D call: TRBD1 (6 bases). The CDR3 contains 15 residues. Trimming stripped 4 bases from V and 0 bases from J, with 9 bases between. Germline values: CDR1 KGHSH, CDR2 LQKENI. CDR3 loop: CASSLDRSNTGELFF. The CDR3 region has the DNA TGTGCCAGCTCACTAGACAGGTCGAACACCGGGGAGCTGTTTTTT.

The chain combines TRBV28 with TRBJ1-5; D is unresolved. This CDR3 spans 13 amino acids. Germline-derived CDR1 and CDR2 are MDHEN and SYDVKM. Trimming stripped 7 bases from V and 3 bases from J, with 10 bases between. Here the CDR3 reads CASINGNNQPQHF. CDR3 nucleotides: TGTGCCAGCATTAACGGGAACAATCAGCCCCAGCATTTT.

This clone was counted a few times. This chain links TRBV9 with TRBJ2-7; a weak D match, TRBD1 (6 bases). V lost 4 bases to trimming and J lost 3 bases, with 14 bases between them. The CDR3 sequence is 14 residues long. CDR1 and CDR2 (germline): SGDLS, YYNGEE. Here the CDR3 DNA reads TGTGCCAGCAGCAGCCGGGACATCGACTACGAGCAGTACTTC. This codes for CASSSRDIDYEQYF.

This chain connects TRBV27 to TRBJ2-7; D is unresolved. V lost 6 bases and J 3 bases, leaving 9 bases between the germline ends. CDR3 length: 12 residues. CDR1 is MNHEY, CDR2 SMNVEV, per germline (reference sequence). This CDR3 reads CASRNKYYEQYF. DNA of the CDR3: TGTGCCAGCAGAAACAAGTACTACGAGCAGTACTTC.

V and J are TRBV6-1 and TRBJ1-2; D is unclear. Trimming pared 2 bases from V and 4 bases from J, leaving 14 bases between. Germline values: CDR1 MNHNS, CDR2 SASEGT. There are 15 residues in the CDR3. The CDR3 DNA sequence: TGTGCCAGCAGTGAACGCTACAGAACAGCCTATGGCTACACCTTC. As protein: CASSERYRTAYGYTF.

J is TRBJ2-7 and V is TRBV11-3, with unresolved D. The CDR3 is 11 residues long. The V gene's germline CDR1 is SGHNT and CDR2 YENEEA. Trimming cost V 6 bases and J 2 bases, with 5 bases left between them. The CDR3 is CASSLAYEQYF. The CDR3 DNA is TGTGCCAGCAGTCTTGCCTACGAGCAGTACTTC.

This sequence joins TRBV6-5 and TRBJ1-5; D ambiguous. The V and J ends lost 8 bases and 1 base respectively, with 12 bases between them. The CDR3 runs to 14 residues. Looked up from germline, CDR1 is MNHEY and CDR2 is SVGAGI. CDR3 DNA: TGTGCCAGCTCTTGGGCCCTCAGCAATCAGCCCCAGCATTTT. It is translated as CASSWALSNQPQHF.

The rearrangement links TRBV6-5 to TRBJ2-7; 10 nucleotides line up with TRBD1. Germline-derived CDR1 and CDR2 are MNHEY and SVGAGI. This CDR3 has 15 amino acids. V lost 5 bases and J lost 5; bases outside the gene matches: 9. In DNA, the CDR3 is TGTGCCAGCAGTCTAGGGACAGGGGATATCCACGAGCAGTACTTC. Protein sequence: CASSLGTGDIHEQYF.